One sample yielded the 6 T cell receptor beta chains listed below, sequenced in a study of neurological immune-mediated disorders (dated by TCRdb to 2018 to 2020). The library was produced with 5' RACE. For sequencing, an Illumina HiSeq 2500 was employed. TCRdb trimmed public reads at Q25 via fastp, called clones via MiXCR and kept in-frame beta chains. CDR3 protein duplicates are merged, each entry listing the most common genes and DNA. The sample table lists 77,000 or so distinct CDR3 sequences, about 9.4% of them with a count of one. 1.5% to 2% of the sample goes to the ten largest clones. Specimen: PBMCs. These TCRs come from a middle-aged man in good health.

The table lists this clonotype with many counts. The V and J genes are TRBV28 and TRBJ1-4; tentatively, D is TRBD1 (5 bases). The V gene lost 10 bases and the J gene lost 8 bases, with 20 bases spanning the gap. The CDR3 is 14 residues long. Germline loops: CDR1 MDHEN, CDR2 SYDVKM. The chain's CDR3 is CATAGEGTPEKLFF. The CDR3 region has the DNA TGTGCCACCGCCGGAGAGGGGACCCCCGAAAAACTGTTTTTT.

This clonotype was recorded at least ten times. The genes are TRBV6-5 and TRBJ2-7; the D gene is possibly TRBD2 (6 bases). Per the germline V gene, CDR1 is MNHEY and CDR2 is SVGAGI. The CDR3 sequence is 16 residues long. V was pared by 5 bases and J by 6 bases, with 23 bases between. In DNA form, the CDR3 reads TGTGCCAGCAGTAAAATACTTGGAGGGGTGACTGGCGAGCAGTACTTC. This sequence encodes CASSKILGGVTGEQYF.

Ten or more counts support this clonotype. J is TRBJ1-1 and V is TRBV10-3; perhaps TRBD1 as D (6 bases). The length of the CDR3 is 14 residues. CDR1 is ENHRY, CDR2 SYGVKD, per germline. Trimming stripped 4 bases from V and 7 bases from J, with 16 bases between. The CDR3 reads CAISAQGVGGEAFF. CDR3 DNA sequence: TGTGCCATCAGTGCACAGGGAGTGGGAGGTGAAGCTTTCTTT.

This clonotype has ten or more counts. The V gene is TRBV5-5, the J gene TRBJ2-5, with a weak D call TRBD2 (6 bases). The germline gives CDR1 SGHKS, CDR2 YYEKEE (reference sequence). The CDR3 is 15 amino acids. Trimming took off 0 bases at V and 0 bases at J, with 9 bases between the two ends. The DNA of the CDR3 is TGTGCCAGCAGCTTGGCGGGACTCTACCAAGAGACCCAGTACTTC. This encodes CASSLAGLYQETQYF.

This clonotype was seen at least ten times. The CDR3, as DNA: TGCGCCAGCAGCCAAGAACCAGCGGGAACTTACAATGAGCAGTTCTTC. The encoded protein is CASSQEPAGTYNEQFF. The V gene is TRBV4-1, the J gene TRBJ2-1; 7 positions agree with TRBD2. The ends lost 0 bases at V and 4 bases at J; junction bases unmatched: 6. Per germline, CDR1 MGHRA and CDR2 YSYEKL. CDR3 length: 16 residues.

This clonotype was counted ten times or more. The chain uses TRBV11-2 and TRBJ2-3; D possibly corresponds to TRBD2 (7 bases). Looked up from germline, CDR1 is SGHAT and CDR2 is FQNNGV. Trimming cost V 2 bases and J 2 bases, with 14 bases left between them. The CDR3 covers 16 residues. Here the CDR3 reads CASSLRGAGPTDTQYF. CDR3 nucleotide sequence: TGTGCCAGCAGCTTACGGGGGGCAGGGCCCACAGATACGCAGTATTTT.